Given below is one TCR beta chain in context. This specimen comes from a study of cytomegalovirus exposure and HLA in healthy donors. The PCR contained 60 Vbeta and 13 Jbeta primers. Assay used: immunoSEQ multiplex PCR; TCRdb lists only in-frame clones, some missing. The sample carries 85,000 to 130,000 clones, approximately 73% recorded once. The V and J ends lost 0 bases and 4 bases, in that order; junction bases with no gene match: 6. Germline V gene lookup returns CDR1 SGDLS and CDR2 YYNGEE. The CDR3 has 15 residues. Sequencing was done on a sample of PBMCs. The clonotype was recovered from a woman aged 50 to 60 in good health and CMV-seropositive. This rearrangement joins TRBV9 to TRBJ2-5; 7 nucleotides line up with TRBD2. The CDR3 loop reads CASSVDAGAAETQYF. The CDR3 DNA sequence: TGTGCCAGCAGCGTAGATGCGGGAGCTGCAGAGACCCAGTACTTC. The variable domain in full, with the rest retrieved from reference TRBV9 and TRBJ2-5, is DSGVTQTPKHLITATGQRVTLRCSPRSGDLSVYWYQQSLDQGLQFLIQYYNGEERAKGNILERFSAQQFPDLHSELNLSSLELGDSALYFCASSVDAGAAETQYFGPGTRLLVL.